The next 6 T cell receptor beta chains were all read from a single sample in a study of CD4 and CD8 cells across lung adenocarcinoma regions. A single record per CDR3 protein comes from TCRdb applying MiXCR to the PCR reads. In the table there are some 3,500 distinct CDR3 sequences, around 65% of which are singletons. Material: CD4+ T cells from the margin of a lung tumor. The receptors were sampled from a female donor with lung adenocarcinoma. The CD4 and CD8 labels of this study may be unreliable.

J is TRBJ2-2 and V is TRBV7-6; D not certain. This CDR3 has 19 residues. V lost 0 bases, J lost 6 bases, and 23 bases lay in between. Germline CDR1 reads SGHVS; CDR2 reads FNYEAQ. In nucleotides, the CDR3 is TGTGCCAGCAGCTTAGCGATTAGGCAGTTAAACTTCAGTGCCGGGGAGCTGTTTTTT. Its translation: CASSLAIRQLNFSAGELFF.

V gene TRBV12-3 or TRBV12-4 combines with J gene TRBJ2-3; D is undetermined. This CDR3 is 14 amino acids long. V lost 1 base to trimming and J lost 6 bases, with 11 bases between them. The CDR3 DNA reads as TGTGCCAGCAGTTTAGTGTCTTCTAGGGATACGCAGTATTTT. It is translated as CASSLVSSRDTQYF.

The chain links TRBV11-2 to TRBJ2-2, with a tentative D call TRBD2 (6 bases). V shed 1 base and J shed 6 bases, with 12 bases lying between them. In germline, CDR1 is SGHAT, CDR2 FQNNGV. CDR3 length: 15 residues. For the CDR3, the DNA is TGTGCCAGCAGCTTAGTCGGCGGGGAGCCCGGGGAGCTGTTTTTT. Protein: CASSLVGGEPGELFF.

This clonotype was seen just once. The gene calls are TRBV6-1 and TRBJ2-5, with a tentative D call TRBD2 (5 bases). Germline-derived CDR1 and CDR2 are MNHNS and SASEGT. The CDR3 runs 14 residues. V lost 7 bases to trimming and J lost 11 bases, with 23 bases between them. The CDR3 coding sequence is TGTGCCAGCACCACAGCGGCGAGGGTCAATGAGCAGTACTTC. This translates into CASTTAARVNEQYF.

The chain links TRBV27 to TRBJ2-1, with D tentatively TRBD1 or TRBD2 (5 bases each). Judging by the DNA end, TRBJ2-5 fits better; the J call may be wrong. In germline, CDR1 is MNHEY, CDR2 SMNVEV (reference sequence). This CDR3 spans 13 amino acids. The CDR3: CASSPGGAGTQYF. The CDR3 DNA reads as TGTGCCAGCAGCCCTGGGGGAGCCGGGACCCAGTACTTC.

Regarding this clonotype: The conserved final phenylalanine or tryptophan is absent from the CDR3, which likely points to a read error. The rearrangement links TRBV10-3 to TRBJ2-1; 10 positions match TRBD2. This CDR3 contains 18 residues. The V and J ends lost 5 bases and 0 bases, in that order; junction bases with no gene match: 10. From germline, CDR1 is ENHRY and CDR2 SYGVKD. CDR3 DNA sequence: TGTGCCATCAGTTATCAACCGCTAGCGGGAGACTCCTACAATGAGCAGTTCCTC. Translated: CAISYQPLAGDSYNEQFL.